The 15 T cell receptor beta chains below come from one sample, sequenced in a study of blood T cell repertoires in COVID-19. Here immunoSEQ multiplex PCR was the method, and the copy in TCRdb shows in-frame clones only, minus some. The sample contains about 230,000 clones, around four fifths of which appear only once. The sequencing sample was made of peripheral blood. Receptors originate from a man aged 35 to 55 with acute or convalescent COVID-19.

In nucleotides, the CDR3 is TGTGCCAGCAGCTCGCGGACATTTTACGAGCAGTACTTC. Its protein product is CASSSRTFYEQYF. The chain uses TRBV7-8 and TRBJ2-7; TRBD1 is a possible D gene (5 bases). CDR1 and CDR2 (germline): SGHVS, FQNEAQ. V dropped 4 bases and J dropped 4 bases, with 11 bases sitting between them. The CDR3 is 13 residues long.

The rearrangement joins TRBV5-1 to TRBJ1-1; possibly TRBD1 for D (6 bases). CDR1 SGHRS and CDR2 YFSETQ come from the germline V gene. The V gene lost 1 base and the J gene lost 0 bases, with 13 bases spanning the gap. The CDR3 consists of 16 residues. The CDR3 DNA is TGCGCCAGCAGCTTGTTTATGGGGGCGATGAACACTGAAGCTTTCTTT. Translation gives CASSLFMGAMNTEAFF.

This clone was recorded a few times. V is TRBV14 and J is TRBJ1-6; D is unresolved. Germline CDR1 reads SGHDN; CDR2 reads FVKESK. The CDR3 extends over 15 amino acids. V shed 3 bases and J shed 0 bases, with 6 bases lying between them. Here the CDR3 reads CASSQGSSYNSPLHF. Written as DNA, the CDR3 is TGTGCCAGCAGCCAGGGGAGCTCCTATAATTCACCCCTCCACTTT.

The chain is built from TRBV5-1 and TRBJ2-2, with 8 bases aligning to TRBD2. With V trimmed by 6 bases and J by 2 bases, 9 bases remained unmatched. The germline V gene encodes CDR1 SGHRS and CDR2 YFSETQ. This CDR3 spans 16 amino acids. For the CDR3, the DNA is TGCGCCAGCAACCCGGGCGTAGCGGGAAACACCGGGGAGCTGTTTTTT. Translated: CASNPGVAGNTGELFF.

V is TRBV5-4 and J is TRBJ1-1, with 9 bases identical to TRBD1. The CDR3 sequence is 15 residues long. The J segment lost 4 bases and the V segment lost 4 bases, leaving 8 bases of the junction unmatched. The germline CDR1 and CDR2 sequences are SGHNT and YYREEE (reference sequence). The chain's CDR3 is CASSTPQGASTEAFF. The CDR3 bases are TGTGCCAGCAGCACCCCACAGGGGGCGAGCACTGAAGCTTTCTTT.

The V and J genes are TRBV9 and TRBJ1-6; weak D call: TRBD1 (5 bases). The CDR3 is 15 residues long. The germline gives CDR1 SGDLS, CDR2 YYNGEE. The ends were cut back, 1 base at V and 4 bases at J, with 9 bases in the middle. The CDR3 region is CASSVSGGYNSPLHF. CDR3 bases: TGTGCCAGCAGCGTATCGGGGGGGTATAATTCACCCCTCCACTTT.

This clone was counted between two and nine times. The chain employs TRBV6-2 or TRBV6-3 and TRBJ2-7; D gene unclear. The CDR3 is 13 residues long. Trimming pared 3 bases from V and 6 bases from J, leaving 12 bases between. Germline V gives CDR1 MNHEY, CDR2 SVGEGT. The CDR3 nucleotides are TGTGCCAGCAGTTATCCCCCCCCCTCCGAGCAGTACTTC. As protein: CASSYPPPSEQYF.

The J gene is TRBJ2-3, the V gene TRBV5-1; 7 nucleotides align to TRBD2. In germline, CDR1 is SGHRS, CDR2 YFSETQ. Trimming removed 4 bases from V and 0 bases from J; junction bases left unmatched: 5. This CDR3 spans 15 amino acids. The CDR3 DNA is TGCGCCAGCAGCGATAGCGGGCCAAGCACAGATACGCAGTATTTT. It yields the protein CASSDSGPSTDTQYF.

The chain links TRBV5-4 to TRBJ2-1; possible D gene TRBD1, 6 bases. With 4 bases removed from V and 10 bases from J, the gap between germline ends came to 9 bases. CDR1 and CDR2 (germline): SGHNT, YYREEE (reference sequence). This CDR3 is 11 amino acids long. Here the CDR3 DNA reads TGTGCCAGCAGCACAGGGTACGAGCAGTTCTTC. It encodes CASSTGYEQFF.

V usage is TRBV5-3 and J usage is TRBJ1-6; TRBD1 might be the D (5 bases). TRBV5-3 is an ORF; its function is uncertain. CDR3 length: 15 residues. Trimming cost V 6 bases and J 4 bases, with 14 bases left between them. The CDR3 is CARKDGTPYNSPLHF. CDR3 DNA sequence: TGTGCCAGAAAAGACGGGACTCCGTATAATTCACCCCTCCACTTT.

This chain connects TRBV7-6 to TRBJ1-2, with 7 bases fitting TRBD1. The CDR3 covers 19 residues. The junction had 20 bases not matched to a gene; V was cut back by 1 base and J by 6 bases. Germline assignment: CDR1 SGHVS and CDR2 FNYEAQ. This CDR3 reads CASSLGQGSTIRLHHGYTF. CDR3 in DNA: TGTGCCAGCAGCTTAGGACAGGGCTCAACTATCCGATTACACCATGGCTACACCTTC.

The chain employs TRBV7-2 and TRBJ2-6; 9 bases match TRBD2. Germline CDR1 reads SGHTA; CDR2 reads FQGNSA. With V trimmed by 5 bases and J by 2 bases, 4 bases remained unmatched. The length of the CDR3 is 16 residues. Here the CDR3 reads CASSPSGAPGANVLTF. In DNA, the CDR3 is TGTGCCAGCAGCCCTAGCGGGGCACCTGGGGCCAACGTCCTGACTTTC. Together with reference TRBV7-2 and TRBJ2-6, the CDR3 gives the full variable domain: GAGVSQSPSNKVTEKGKDVELRCDPISGHTALYWYRQSLGQGLEFLIYFQGNSAPDKSGLPSDRFSAERTGGSVSTLTIQRTQQEDSAVYLCASSPSGAPGANVLTFGAGSRLTVL.

This chain connects TRBV10-3 to TRBJ1-3; no firm D call. Germline V CDR1 and CDR2: ENHRY, SYGVKD. The length of the CDR3 is 12 residues. V lost 4 bases and J lost 4, with 5 bases in between. The DNA of the CDR3 is TGTGCCATCAGTGCACAGGGAAACACCATATATTTT. Translated, it gives CAISAQGNTIYF.

The chain links TRBV5-8 to TRBJ1-5, with 8 bases lining up with TRBD1. Losses at the gene ends were 0 bases for V and 6 bases for J; bases not matched to a gene: 5. The CDR3 is 15 amino acids. Germline V CDR1 and CDR2: SGHTS, YDEGEE. The CDR3 DNA sequence: TGTGCCAGCAGCTTGGCCCGGACAGGGAGTCAGCCCCAGCATTTT. Amino acids: CASSLARTGSQPQHF. The full variable domain, completed using reference TRBV5-8 and TRBJ1-5, is EAGVTQSPTHLIKTRGQQATLRCSPISGHTSVYWYQQALGLGLQFLLWYDEGEERNRGNFPPRFSGRQFPNYSSELNVNALELEDSALYLCASSLARTGSQPQHFGDGTRLSIL.

This sequence joins TRBV4-2 and TRBJ1-2, with D maybe TRBD1 (5 bases). The CDR3 extends over 15 amino acids. The V gene's germline CDR1 is LGHNA and CDR2 YNFKEQ. Deletions cut 0 bases from V and 7 bases from J, with 15 bases between. CDR3 sequence reads: CASSQEYGIRGGYTF. CDR3 DNA sequence: TGTGCCAGCAGCCAAGAGTACGGAATAAGGGGTGGCTACACCTTC.